This T cell receptor beta chain appears in the sequencing data of a study of identical twins (dated by TCRdb to 2016 to 2017). Background on the whole study: To test whether fetal clonotypes persist, this study deep-sequenced TCR alpha and beta repertoires from monozygotic twins, from unrelated adults of various ages, and from cord blood. To rule out contamination, the twin experiments were replicated at different times with different library preparation protocols.

This clonotype was seen repeatedly, ten times or more. Which antigen it targets is not known. The input lacks base qualities; no much larger clone sits a single base away. V ends up 5 bases short and J 0 bases short, with an unmatched junction base count of 0. CDR1 and CDR2 were assigned from the germline V gene (reference sequence) as DFQATT and SNEGSKA. The CDR3 has 13 amino acids, counting the end cysteine and phenylalanine. Of the read, only the CDR3 DNA is kept; its 39 bases are in frame from base 1. Receptor libraries were prepared by 5' RACE. For sequencing, an Illumina HiSeq 2000 was employed. A universal primer binding site was added through template switching, and the final cDNA carried a unique molecular identifier so that TCR cDNA molecules could be counted accurately. First-strand cDNA for TCR alpha and beta chains was synthesized from specific primers in the conserved constant-segment region. To control for contamination, each cDNA library was double barcoded with a SMART-Mk sample barcode plus Illumina barcodes. TruSeq adapter sequences and Illumina sample barcodes were added in two successive PCR steps. Sequencing of the TCR alpha and beta cDNA libraries was done on the Illumina HiSeq platform using custom primers. Per the authors' processing: Raw reads were processed with MiGEC to extract unique molecular identifiers, and MiXCR was used to determine CDR3 positions. For each individual, recombination models were inferred using an EM algorithm with the repgenHMM and IGoR tools. Shared clonotypes were analyzed with the tcR package in R, and sharing was normalized by the product of cloneset sizes. To study raw recombination without the effects of thymic and clonal selection, out-of-frame nonproductive sequences were analyzed. TCRdb took the public reads, trimmed them with fastp at Q25, ran MiXCR for clone calling and kept in-frame beta chains. Each entry is one CDR3 protein sequence, shown with its most common DNA and genes. TCRdb's processing, not the authors', yielded these V and J calls. This sample comprises a few hundred thousand distinct CDR3 sequences, approximately 8.6% of them detected only once. The top ten clonotypes cover less than 4% of the sample.

Only healthy Caucasian donors were included. The twin cohort consisted of three pairs of female monozygotic twins, all aged roughly 18 to 29 years. Positive isolation kits from Invitrogen were used to isolate CD4+ and CD8+ T cell populations. Study-level results and caveats: Fewer insertions were carried by abundant cord blood beta clonotypes; a weaker similar trend was observed in young adult naive repertoires, while no such trend was observed in memory repertoires. Conclusions relied on cross-sectional statistical analysis, since the same donors could not be followed over many years. Zero-insertion analyses could be partly confounded by invariant T cells such as MAIT and iNKT, although diverse VJ usage argued against such confounding for most clonotypes. In monozygotic twins, out-of-frame TCR alpha sharing was systematically underestimated by recombination models, although the models agreed with sharing between unrelated individuals. Compared with coincidental sharing between unrelated individuals, out-of-frame TCR alpha sequences shared between twins had an excess of sequences with low generation probability. Excess twin sharing in beta out-of-frame sequences was weaker because fewer shared sequences lowered the signal-to-noise ratio.

These data were also reused for a study on yellow fever vaccine responses in identical twins. That second report states: The authors reported that the T cell response to vaccination in identical twins appeared partly convergent and partly personalized. In the study, vaccine-responding T cell clones were precisely tracked in identical twins.

The V and J segments used are TRBV20-1 and TRBJ2-7; 11 of the junction bases match TRBD2. The sequencing sample was made of CD8+ T cells sorted from blood. This clonotype was obtained from a woman aged 18-29 years in good health. The base sequence is TGCAGTGCTGGGACTAGCGGCTCCTACGAGCAGTACTTC. Its product reads: CSAGTSGSYEQYF.